This T cell receptor beta chain was identified in a study of blood T cell repertoires in COVID-19. The overall study: Researchers got acute and convalescent COVID-19 samples from the United States, Italy and Spain. PBMCs, B-cell-depleted T cells, or T cells provided the cDNA or gDNA that made up the material.

The CDR3 runs to 18 residues. V was shortened by 7 bases and J by 0 bases, with 23 bases between the two germline ends. Looked up from germline, CDR1 is LNHDA and CDR2 is SQIVND (reference sequence). In the authors' workflow: Reference gene primer amplification in the assay estimated nucleated cell counts. Measured with immunoSEQ multiplex PCR; TCRdb has only the in-frame clones, and not every one. That table furnishes V, J and clone size, whereas the DNA furnished D and trimming. The table lists about 100,000 clones, 91% of them singletons. This rearrangement joins TRBV19 to TRBJ2-3, with D tentatively TRBD2 (5 bases). The TCR originated in a man aged 50-60 years with active COVID-19. The sequencing sample was made of peripheral blood. CDR3 sequence reads: CASKLGVAIATSTDTQYF. The CDR3 nucleotides are TGTGCCAGTAAGTTGGGAGTCGCAATCGCTACTAGCACAGATACGCAGTATTTT.